This T cell receptor (beta chain) appears in the sequencing data of a study of blood T cells in healthy people across ages. Study-wide background: Template switching captured about one barcoded beta molecule per two T cells.

In germline, CDR1 is LGHDT, CDR2 YNNKEL (reference sequence). V lost 0 bases, J lost 1 base, and 8 bases stayed unmatched. The length of the CDR3 is 17 residues. A second roughly 6 to 12 cycle PCR used barcoded and J-beta primers. There were at least 3 million CDR3-containing paired-end reads obtained from each sample. TCRdb re-called the 5' RACE reads through MiXCR, storing one row per CDR3 protein. This sample carries over 700,000 distinct CDR3 sequences, more than 20% of them seen once, and the ten largest clones take roughly 9%. These data also formed part of another study, on T cells of mothers and their children. That report adds: Normalized overlap was always slightly, never significantly, higher in related than unrelated mother-child pairs.

This receptor was obtained from a boy between 10 and 17 years old in good health. This chain links TRBV3-1 with TRBJ2-7, with TRBD1 matching over 8 bases. The sequenced material came from blood. The CDR3 DNA sequence: TGTGCCAGCAGCCAAGATGGGGCCAGGGGGCTGTCCTACGAGCAGTACTTC. Translated: CASSQDGARGLSYEQYF.